This T cell receptor beta chain was identified in a study of blood T cells in healthy people across ages. Overall study findings and caveats: A greater number of naive CD4+ cells and higher diversity distinguished long-lived donors from aged donors. Observed TCR beta diversity per million T cells went down as age went up. This fall followed a roughly linear course with age.

The CDR3 has 14 residues. CDR1 is GTSNPN and CDR2 is SVGIG in the germline V gene (reference sequence). V gave up 0 bases and J gave up 1 base, with 9 bases separating them. Remarks on this clonotype: Antigen unknown.

A sample-barcoded 5' primer and a J-beta primer mix were used in a second PCR of roughly 7 to 11 cycles. Each cDNA molecule was tagged by a template-switch adaptor that had 12 random nucleotides. TCRdb independently ran MiXCR on the 5' RACE reads; one entry per CDR3 protein. This sample has around 1,500,000 distinct CDR3 sequences; 28% occur once, and the top ten carry less than 9.5%. The clonotype originates from a woman in her 30s in good health. The chain joins TRBV30 to TRBJ1-1; the D is unclear. Sequenced: blood. The CDR3 DNA follows: TGTGCCTGGAGTGTACTTGGGAAGAACACTGAAGCTTTCTTT. Encoded protein: CAWSVLGKNTEAFF.